This paragraph reports one T cell receptor beta chain. What antigen it recognizes has not been identified. The record has no base qualities; no much larger clone is one base away. According to the germline V gene, CDR1 reads SGHRS and CDR2 reads YFSETQ. The trim is 3 bases for V and 0 bases for J, with a gap of 16 bases between the germline ends. The CDR3 spans 17 residues, from the cysteine through the phenylalanine. The DNA shown is the 51-base CDR3, in frame from base 1. The data derive from a study of cytomegalovirus exposure and HLA in healthy donors (dated by TCRdb to the late 2010s). Context from the whole study: In an earlier analysis of some 610 of the donors, 276 Gb of sequence data and approximately 100 million unique TCR beta sequences from 180 million or so T cells were reported. An early release that covered some 630 HLA-typed donors contained approximately 320 gigabases of sequencing data and around 80 million unique TCR sequences. The genetic ancestry cluster associated with self-reported Caucasian donors included around four fifths of the approximately 410 genotyped donors. The study was designed to test whether signatures of past pathogen exposure could be identified by cataloging public T cell receptors. Using immunosequencing, the study profiled T cell repertoires from 500 to 800 subjects and related those repertoires to cytomegalovirus serostatus. In addition to the first cohort of 650 to 800 subjects, a separate validation cohort of about 120 different subjects was used. To predict cytomegalovirus infection status, the study combined high-throughput TCR immunosequencing, statistical association of individual TCRs with disease status, and machine learning. A later analysis re-analyzed previously published TCR beta repertoires from about 730 donors and added high-resolution HLA genotyping to study TCR occurrence patterns. The later analysis used no new phenotypic data to find candidate immune exposures, relying instead on TCR beta sequences and their occurrence across donors. To decide whether each TCR beta V gene segment behaved as functional or pseudogenic, an earlier analysis of 587 of the donors relied on high-throughput TCR beta sequencing. Donor age, sex, ethnicity and CMV serostatus were collected together with the repertoire data. In a later genetic analysis, genome-wide SNP genotypes for about 55% of the roughly 700 donors were used, and that subset was treated as a discovery cohort. Every repertoire in the discovery cohort had been generated on one and the same sequencing platform. Both class I and class II loci were covered by HLA typing, at four-digit resolution. The number of donors typed differed by locus, with roughly 620-640 for A, B, C, DRB1 and DQB1, around 560 for DQA1, 600 to 610 for DPA1, and about 450 for DPB1. About five DR-DQ haplotypes were handled as single units for association and clustering because linkage in the cohort was strong. Across 300 to 500 genotyped donors of the cohort, an average of approximately 240,000 unique TCR beta nucleotide sequences per donor were sequenced, and approximately 17% of those sequences were non-productive.

Results and caveats for the whole study, not just this receptor: Correlated functional status among segregating V segments might reflect linkage disequilibrium, but an unknown experimental factor could not be ruled out. The earlier analysis of 587 of the donors excluded roughly 16 rarely observed V segments, including chromosome 9 orphons, because counts were too low. According to a later analysis, most CMV-associated TCR beta chains appeared to be HLA-restricted, and the HLA associations seemed to be driven largely by CMV exposure. It was suggested by the authors that the approach could potentially be generalized to other disease states and immunological phenotypes. A later genetic analysis reported fewer N-insertions in productive TCRs among donors in an Asian-associated ancestry cluster than the approximately 670-donor mean. When HLA alleles, especially DR and DQ, strongly co-occurred, attributing TCR associations to individual alleles was difficult. The cohort was sequenced for TCR beta chains only, and without alpha or paired-chain data the features that could be detected were limited. HLA typing was unavailable for some donors at each locus, so association tests used only the typed subset. Cytomegalovirus status was reported to be diagnosed by the classifier with high specificity and sensitivity in both the original and validation cohorts. An association between a missense DCLRE1C variant and V-gene and J-gene trimming of TCR beta chains was found in a later genetic analysis and replicated in an independent cohort. According to a later analysis, TCR association rates differed among HLA loci, with DRB1 alleles showing the most associated TCRs and HLA-C alleles showing the fewest. A total of some 180 TCR beta chains were listed by the study as associated with cytomegalovirus. A later analysis found that HLA-associated TCR beta chains were more clonally expanded and had lower generation probabilities than equally common non-associated chains. Because the 87-base-pair reads could not distinguish some IMGT-functional V segments, including TRBV6-2 and TRBV6-3, those segments were excluded. In an earlier analysis of 587 of the donors, most TCR beta V segments appeared in productive rearrangements about 87% or about 30% of the time, broadly matching IMGT annotations. A further reported finding was that TCR beta sequences accurately predicted the HLA-A and HLA-B alleles for most subjects in the first cohort. Roughly uniform sequencing depth across donors was assumed in presence/absence analyses, although this assumption may not hold. Three of the identified cytomegalovirus-associated TCR beta chains were confirmed in vitro to be specific for cytomegalovirus antigens. While some public TCRs were present in many individuals, most TCR sequences turned up only very rarely across donors. In a later analysis, more than 15,000 TCR beta sequences were associated with specific HLA alleles at a false discovery rate of 0.05. A cluster of highly shared sequence variants was judged likely to be a technical artifact of the sequencing pipeline. CMV serostatus was the only immune exposure information available for the cohort. Several of the top co-occurrence clusters appeared to be linked to parvovirus B19, influenza, CMV and Epstein-Barr virus, according to a later analysis.

The library was built by means of the immunoSEQ multiplex PCR assay. The multiplex PCR relied on a mix of 60 forward primers for TCR Vbeta segments and 13 reverse primers for TCR Jbeta segments. A multiplex PCR assay on genomic DNA amplified the CDR3 region of rearranged TCR beta genes. Amplified TCR beta libraries were sequenced as 87-base-pair reads on the Illumina HiSeq System. The authors' pipeline ran thus. Across the 500 to 700 repertoires, a later analysis counted some 80 million unique TCR beta chains, roughly 11 million of which were shared by at least two donors. A nearest-neighbor algorithm error-corrected the raw reads and collapsed the reads into unique sequences, merging closely related sequences to remove PCR and sequencing errors. CDR3 sequences were aligned to IMGT reference sequences to assign V, D and J gene segments. For a sequence to be retained, a match of at least six nucleotides to both a V gene segment and a J gene segment was required. Rearrangements were called productive when the CDR3 lacked stop codons and stayed in frame with V and J; all others were non-productive. CDR3 was defined according to IMGT convention as the region running from the second conserved V-encoded cysteine to the conserved J-encoded phenylalanine. In an earlier analysis of around 540 of the donors, sequences lacking an unambiguous match to a single V gene segment were excluded. In an earlier analysis of 450 to 700 of the donors, V segments were called functional above 56.7% productive rearrangements and were called segregating when the between-donor standard deviation exceeded 5%. To diagnose cytomegalovirus status from the catalog of TCR beta chain sequences, a statistical classification framework was built. A later analysis assigned V and J genes by comparing TCR nucleotide sequences with IMGT/GENE-DB human TR gene sequences. The TCRdist pipeline was used in a later analysis to assign CDR3 sequences and most-parsimonious VDJ recombination scenarios. In a later analysis, each TCR beta chain was defined by its CDR3 amino acid sequence together with its V-gene family, and reads without a unique V-gene family were excluded. As a way to deal with suspected cross-contamination and a sequencing artifact, a later analysis dropped more than 500 nucleotide sequences that were highly shared and had low generation probability. In a later analysis, a clonal expansion index was calculated for each public chain from normalized within-repertoire ranks of inferred template counts. Generation probabilities in a later analysis came from a VDJ recombination model fitted to out-of-frame rearrangements, and those results were checked against IGoR. In a later analysis, TCR-TCR, TCR-HLA and TCR-CMV co-occurrence was scored with hypergeometric tests, and a repertoire-size bias correction was applied to TCR pairs. In a later analysis, false discovery rates were estimated by permuting HLA or CMV assignments 20 times. In a later analysis, co-occurring TCRs were grouped with DBSCAN, and TCRdist sequence similarity was added when clustering was performed within HLA-allele-positive subsets. Co-occurrence clustering excluded repertoires with fewer than 30,000 or more than 120,000 public chains, plus five with anomalous nucleotide sharing. TCRdb limited this immuneACCESS table to in-frame rearrangements with V and J called. A share of clones is missing; checked studies link under half to unresolved V genes, and the rest is unexplained. V, J and clone size reflect that table, while D and trimming were determined from the DNA. In this sample the table shows around 94,000 clones, approximately 77% of which occur a single time. The ten largest account for 4.9% of the sample.

In total, around 600 healthy bone marrow donors made up the cohort. All cohort members were sampled while nominally healthy, although unrecorded immune exposures were likely present. The donor tested CMV seronegative, placing the donor among the 350 or so seronegative members of the cohort. A peripheral blood sample was provided by each donor, and peripheral blood mononuclear cells were used for TCR beta sequencing. Genomic DNA extraction from the blood cell samples was performed with the Qiagen DNeasy Blood Extraction Kit. The sequence is built from TRBV5-1 and TRBJ2-1; TRBD2 could be the D gene, as 5 bases match. The material sequenced was PBMCs. This sequence originates from a woman in her 40s in good health and CMV-seronegative. The CDR3 region reads CASSSGSDLRSYNEQFF. The base sequence is TGCGCCAGCAGCTCGGGGTCAGATCTACGCTCCTACAATGAGCAGTTCTTC.